This T cell receptor (beta chain) was sequenced during a study of cytomegalovirus exposure and HLA in healthy donors. Germline lookup yields CDR1 MGHDK and CDR2 SYGVNS. V gave up 5 bases and J gave up 4 bases; unmatched junction bases: 6. The CDR3 extends over 15 amino acids. Study-level findings and limits: Whilst most TCR sequences proved rare, a subset of public TCRs occurred across many donors.

Comment on this clone: What it binds is not known.

The PCR was carried out with 60 Vbeta primers and 13 Jbeta primers. Assay used: immunoSEQ multiplex PCR; TCRdb lists only in-frame clones, some missing. The profile shows about 160,000 clones, approximately 75% of them singletons. Input material: PBMCs. The receptor was isolated from a woman aged 18-29 years in good health and CMV-seronegative. The chain has TRBV25-1 and TRBJ2-3; TRBD1 matches 10 bases. The CDR3 DNA reads TGTGCCAGCAGTCCCGGGACAGGGGTCGCAGATACGCAGTATTTT. This sequence encodes CASSPGTGVADTQYF.